This T cell receptor (beta chain) comes out of a study of cytomegalovirus exposure and HLA in healthy donors. The CDR3 is 17 residues long. J lost 4 bases, V lost 4 bases, and 14 bases had no gene match. Germline V gene sequence: CDR1 SGDLS, CDR2 YYNGEE. This clone was recorded only once. The PCR used 60 Vbeta and 13 Jbeta primers. Assay used: immunoSEQ multiplex PCR; TCRdb lists only in-frame clones, some missing. The table lists some 110,000 clones, roughly 78% of them singletons. Sequencing was carried out using PBMCs. The rearrangement links TRBV9 to TRBJ1-3, with 7 bases identical to TRBD1. The origin of this receptor is a middle-aged woman in good health and CMV-seronegative. The CDR3 DNA reads TGTGCCAGCAGCAGCGTCGACAGGGATGTAGGCGGAAACACCATATATTTT. It is translated as CASSSVDRDVGGNTIYF.